What follows is one T cell receptor (beta chain) and its context. This clone was seen a few times. Its antigen is currently not known. No base-level quality is on record; no much larger clone is a single base apart. The germline V gene supplies CDR1 SGHRS and CDR2 YFSETQ. V is reduced by 4 bases and J by 3 bases, leaving a spacing of 14 bases between them. Its CDR3 holds 14 amino acids, cysteine through phenylalanine. The CDR3 DNA has 42 bases and is translated from base 1. The entry originates in a study of beta chain features in type 1 diabetes (dated by TCRdb to the late 2010s). Background for the entire study: Patients and healthy donors did not differ in mean age, gender distribution, total cell number or subset yield. A total of around 100 million sorted cells were examined across all samples, and RNA yield correlated strongly with the number of cells per subset. In the study, recently diagnosed type 1 diabetes patients and matched healthy donors were compared on the TCRB repertoires of their sorted circulating CD4+ T cell subsets. Regulatory and stem cell-like memory subsets were isolated from only 8 patients and about 8 healthy donors, whereas naive and central memory subsets came from all 30 or so donors. General study outcomes and caveats: A moderate but significant shortening of TCRB CDR3 length was observed in type 1 diabetes patients in all four CD4+ subsets. Patients with type 1 diabetes made fewer insertions and deleted more nucleotides at VDJ recombination sites, implying thymic rearrangement abnormalities. PCR might favor shorter templates, but patient and control samples were amplified and corrected together, so any skew would affect both groups equally. HLA sub-analyses involved small numbers of individuals, so any influence of HLA type on TCRB rearrangement remained unresolved. Sequencing cDNA rather than genomic DNA could over-represent highly expressing activated cells, although activation and CD3 levels did not differ between groups. Naive, central memory and regulatory TCRB repertoires appeared to be more similar among patients than among healthy donors.

From each donor, a single peripheral blood sample of roughly 0.11 L on average was drawn into heparinised tubes. Naive, central memory, regulatory and stem cell-like memory CD4+ T cells were sorted on a BD FACSAria II using a panel including CD45RO, CCR7, CD25, CD127, CD95 and CD27. Purity was above 95% for every sorted population. PBMCs were isolated immediately by Lymphoprep density gradient centrifugation and stained directly without culture. So that batch effects would be minimized, each experiment stained and sorted samples in pairs, pairing one healthy donor with one patient. The entire amount of isolated RNA was reverse transcribed using the High Capacity cDNA Reverse Transcription Kit, so the sequenced TCRB transcripts were expressed ones. Deep immunoSEQ sequencing was applied to naive, central memory and regulatory T cell samples, giving an average of roughly 3.5 million total reads per sample. Sorted cells were lysed in RLT buffer and RNA was extracted with DNase-treated RNeasy Micro or Mini kits, depending on cell number. Each cell subset was processed separately to prevent cross-contamination, with patient and healthy donor samples processed together. TCRB sequences were amplified from cDNA with the immunoSEQ multiplex PCR, producing 87-bp fragments spanning the CDR3 region. Amplicons were sequenced on the Illumina HiSeq platform. Turning to the authors' computational methods: PCR bias was computationally corrected using synthetic template baselines, reads within Hamming distance 2 were collapsed, and singletons that could not be merged were discarded. By aligning reads against IMGT, V, D and J genes, CDR3 length, and insertions or deletions at six rearrangement sites were assigned. Within each subset, clonotype counts were normalized to the number of sorted cells before true diversity and Gini coefficients were calculated with the tcR R package. The overlap coefficient, calculated on TCRB nucleotide sequences, was used to quantify repertoire sharing. Out-of-frame TCRB sequences from naive cells were analyzed as a proxy for the pre-selection repertoire. What TCRdb holds here is the immuneACCESS table cut down to in-frame rearrangements. Part of the clones is not present; checked against another copy, under half of the missing clones reflect an unresolved V gene, and the others are unexplained. V and J calls and clone size are those listed in that table; D and trimming were worked out from the DNA. The sample contains about 660,000 clones, around 15% of them found a single time. Clones ranked in the top ten supply around 0.04% of the sample.

The sample was naive CD4+ T cells from blood. The cell subset or site label, read with the paper, signifies: true naive CD4+ T cells. The receptor was isolated from a man between 18 and 29 years old with type 1 diabetes. The V and J segments used are TRBV5-1 and TRBJ2-7; a confident D gene designation cannot be given. The CDR3 amino acid sequence is: CASSPPDGYYEQYF. The DNA sequence is TGCGCCAGCAGCCCCCCCGACGGATACTACGAGCAGTACTTC.